The sequence of this T cell receptor beta chain was determined in a study of blood T cell repertoires in COVID-19 (dated by TCRdb to about 2020). Some background on the complete study: Samples covering the acute and convalescent phases of COVID-19 were provided by collaborators in the United States, Italy and Spain. The prospective study material was composed of cDNA or gDNA derived from T cells, B-cell-depleted T cells, or PBMCs. The dataset comprised deeply sampled blood TCRbeta repertoires from subjects exposed to, actively infected with, or recovered from COVID-19. The repertoires were made available in a free public database intended to serve as a resource for research on the immune response to SARS-CoV-2. Samples were obtained from the ongoing ImmuneRACE study (first 160 participants) and from 1,254 subjects provided by 6 global collaborators. The sample metadata nearly always contained a de-identified subject ID, COVID-19 status, age in years and sex. Where HLA class I and class II types were available, the types were taken from metadata supplied by the sample provider, not from assay-based typing. Beyond this particular receptor, the publication reports: The quantity of clinical and demographic metadata differed by source and by participant and was supplied without curation.

From the germline V gene (reference sequence), CDR1 is SGHNT and CDR2 is YYREEE. The CDR3 spans 16 residues, from the cysteine through the phenylalanine. The kept DNA is CDR3 alone, 48 bases in frame from the first base. The collaborating institutions used their own protocols to collect whole blood in K2EDTA tubes. Collaborator samples were shipped for TCRbeta analysis as frozen whole blood, isolated PBMCs, or DNA extracted from either sample type. TCRbeta CDR3 regions were amplified from genomic DNA using the immunoSEQ Assay, a bias-controlled multiplex PCR. Concerning the study's data processing: The number of nucleated cells in each sample was estimated by amplification of reference gene primers within the assay. Sequence reads were collapsed and filtered to measure the absolute abundance of every unique TCRbeta CDR3 rearrangement. For each sample, productive Simpson clonality was calculated as the square root of Simpson's diversity index over productive rearrangements. TCRdb retrieved this table from immuneACCESS and kept in-frame rearrangements only. Not all clones are present; in checked studies, unresolved V genes account for under half, and no reason is known for the remainder. V and J calls plus clone size are reproduced from that table; the DNA served to infer D and trimming. The sample profile shows 40,000 to 50,000 clones; about 88% of them were found once. Of the sample, around 5% is held by the ten largest clones.

This clone was counted only a few times. Its specific antigen is unknown. No per-base quality is available; no much larger clone lies one base away. The sequence links TRBV5-4 to TRBJ2-5, with TRBD2 as a weak D call on 7 bases. Material: peripheral blood. The sequence was collected from a man aged 40-49 years with active COVID-19. The sequence in DNA is TGTGCTTTCACGGACGGGCTAGCGGAAAGGGGGGAGACCCAGTACTTC. It codes for CAFTDGLAERGETQYF.